This T cell receptor beta chain was identified in a study of CD8 T cells in Susac syndrome (dated by TCRdb to about 2019). With regard to the full study: Whether CD8+ T cell activation and differentiation in Susac syndrome was antigen driven was tested using repertoire sequencing. Here is what the overall study found, with its caveats: The study acknowledged that relatively few individuals were included in the TCR sequencing and HLA analysis.

From a lookup of the germline V gene, CDR1 and CDR2 are MGHRA and YSYEKL. Trimming at the junction amounts to 6 bases on V and 10 bases on J, and the germline ends lie 21 bases apart. From the cysteine through the phenylalanine, the CDR3 covers 14 amino acids. Left in the record is the CDR3 DNA by itself, 42 bases read in frame from the first base. About this clonotype: Its antigen target is currently unknown. No qualities accompany the bases; no much larger clone lies one base away.

Peripheral blood CD8+ and CD4+ T cells from healthy donors, Susac syndrome patients and multiple sclerosis patients were profiled using high-throughput TCR beta sequencing. The multiple sclerosis controls were treatment-naive patients whose relapsing-remitting disease, either stable or active, fulfilled the revised McDonald criteria. CD8+ TEMRA cells were enriched by FACS, while bulk CD8+ and CD4+ T cells were purified by magnetic negative isolation. Blood was drawn into EDTA tubes, processed within 24 hours, and PBMCs were isolated by density gradient centrifugation. PBMCs intended for TCR sequencing were cryopreserved in liquid nitrogen and thawed later in a water bath at 37 degrees C. Purity of sorted or isolated CD4+, CD8+ and CD8+ TEMRA cells was at least 90%. RNA was extracted using the RNeasy kit, and roughly 0.45 to 1 microgram was reverse transcribed with random hexamers. TCR beta CDR3 regions were amplified with the immunoSEQ multiplex PCR assay covering 54 Vbeta and 13 Jbeta segments. To correct PCR amplification bias, a synthetic template baseline was used for both primer optimization and computational correction. Per the authors' processing: Reads were annotated to V, D and J genes per IMGT and analyzed with immunoSEQ Analyzer, keeping only productive sequences. Clonality was calculated as one minus the Shannon entropy normalized by log2 of the number of productive unique sequences. Public and private clones were assessed among the 100 most prevalent clones of each patient and control. A clone was defined as Susac-specific if it was absent from the healthy and MS cohorts, from roughly 1,000 published viral clones and from other ImmuneACCESS disease sequences. The raw public data were reprocessed by TCRdb itself: fastp quality trimming at Q25, MiXCR clonotype calling, in-frame beta chains only. Every CDR3 protein is listed once, alongside the most common genes and DNA of its rows. V and J calls and clone size were set by TCRdb, not the authors. The sample profile shows 250,000 or so distinct CDR3 sequences; around 93% of them were found once. The ten largest account for 0.065% to 0.08% of the sample.

The V and J segments used are TRBV4-1 and TRBJ1-1; TRBD1 is perhaps the D gene, given 5 matching bases. This clonotype was sampled from a human donor with multiple sclerosis. The sequenced sample consisted of CD4+ T cells from PBMCs. The CDR3 region has the sequence CASRLSRESKGAFF. In nucleotide form, the sequence is TGCGCCAGCAGACTTTCCAGGGAATCGAAGGGAGCTTTCTTT.